This TCR beta chain was captured in a study of shared clonotypes between healthy human individuals. Study conclusions and caveats: Clonotype sharing among donors was thought likely to change with sequencing depth. Sampling covered blood only; tissue repertoires likely differ.

This clone showed up just once. Its specificity is unknown. TCRdb's copy holds only in-frame clones and misses some; the assay was immunoSEQ multiplex PCR. Found here are 90,000 to 130,000 clones, roughly two thirds of them singletons; the top ten hold about 24%. The CDR3 is 12 amino acids. Germline V CDR1 and CDR2: SGHTA, FQGNSA. J lost 9 bases, V lost 4 bases, and 5 bases had no gene match. Within Nashville, Tennessee resided all donors, each a Caucasian adult. The CD8 memory sample joined CD45RO+ cells and CCR7-negative CD45RA+ cells. This TCR came from a woman aged 30 to 39 in good health. This chain joins TRBV7-2 and TRBJ2-7; 8 bases line up with TRBD2. The sequenced sample consisted of memory CD8+ T cells sorted from blood. Subset: CD45RO+ cells pooled with CCR7-negative TemRA cells. The CDR3: CASSSGLAWQYF. DNA for the CDR3: TGTGCCAGCAGCTCCGGACTAGCTTGGCAGTACTTC.